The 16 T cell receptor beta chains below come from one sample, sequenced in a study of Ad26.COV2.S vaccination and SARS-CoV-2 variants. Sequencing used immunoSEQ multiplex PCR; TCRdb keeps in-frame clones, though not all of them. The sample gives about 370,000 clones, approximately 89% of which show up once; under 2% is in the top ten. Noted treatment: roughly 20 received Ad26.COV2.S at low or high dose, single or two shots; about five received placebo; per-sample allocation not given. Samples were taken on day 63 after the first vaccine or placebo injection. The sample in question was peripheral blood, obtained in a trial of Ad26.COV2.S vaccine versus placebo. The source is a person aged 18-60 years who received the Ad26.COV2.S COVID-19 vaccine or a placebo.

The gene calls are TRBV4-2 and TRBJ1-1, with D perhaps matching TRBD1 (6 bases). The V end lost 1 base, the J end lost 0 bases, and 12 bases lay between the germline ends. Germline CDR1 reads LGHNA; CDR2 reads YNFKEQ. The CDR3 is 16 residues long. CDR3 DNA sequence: TGTGCCAGCAGCCAAGGGACAGTCAGACTGAACACTGAAGCTTTCTTT. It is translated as CASSQGTVRLNTEAFF.

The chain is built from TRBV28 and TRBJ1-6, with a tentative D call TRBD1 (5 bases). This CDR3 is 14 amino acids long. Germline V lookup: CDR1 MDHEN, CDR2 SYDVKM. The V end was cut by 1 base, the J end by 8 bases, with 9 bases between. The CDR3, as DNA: TGTGCCAGCAGTTTATTGGGGCCGGATTCACCCCTCCACTTT. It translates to CASSLLGPDSPLHF.

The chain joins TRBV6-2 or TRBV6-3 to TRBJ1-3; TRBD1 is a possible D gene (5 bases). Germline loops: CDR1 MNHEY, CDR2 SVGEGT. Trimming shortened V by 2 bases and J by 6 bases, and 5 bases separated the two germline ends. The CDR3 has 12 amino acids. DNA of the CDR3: TGTGCCAGCAGTTACGGGGCAAACACCATATATTTT. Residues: CASSYGANTIYF.

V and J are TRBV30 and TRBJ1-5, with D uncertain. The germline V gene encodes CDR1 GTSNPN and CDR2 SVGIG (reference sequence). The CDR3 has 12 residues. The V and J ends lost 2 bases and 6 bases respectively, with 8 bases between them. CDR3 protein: CAWSWTTQPQHF. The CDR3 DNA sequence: TGTGCCTGGAGTTGGACGACTCAGCCCCAGCATTTT.

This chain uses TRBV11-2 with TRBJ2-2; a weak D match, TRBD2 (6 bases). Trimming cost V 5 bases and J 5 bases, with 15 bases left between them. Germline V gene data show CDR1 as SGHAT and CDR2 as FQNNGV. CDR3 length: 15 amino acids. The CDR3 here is CASSPTSTRTGELFF. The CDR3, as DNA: TGTGCCAGCAGCCCAACTAGCACTAGGACCGGGGAGCTGTTTTTT.

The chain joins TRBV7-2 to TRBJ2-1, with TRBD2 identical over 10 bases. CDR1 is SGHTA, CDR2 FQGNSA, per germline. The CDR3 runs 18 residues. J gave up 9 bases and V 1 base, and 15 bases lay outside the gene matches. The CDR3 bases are TGTGCCAGCAGCTTAGTCGCTAGCGGGAGTATCCGCGCCGCTGAGCAGTTCTTC. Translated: CASSLVASGSIRAAEQFF.

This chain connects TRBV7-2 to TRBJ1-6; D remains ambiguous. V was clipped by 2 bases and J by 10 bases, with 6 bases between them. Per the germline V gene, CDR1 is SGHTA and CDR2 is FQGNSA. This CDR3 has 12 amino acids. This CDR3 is CASSLMWSPLHF. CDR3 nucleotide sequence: TGTGCCAGCAGCTTAATGTGGTCACCCCTCCACTTT.

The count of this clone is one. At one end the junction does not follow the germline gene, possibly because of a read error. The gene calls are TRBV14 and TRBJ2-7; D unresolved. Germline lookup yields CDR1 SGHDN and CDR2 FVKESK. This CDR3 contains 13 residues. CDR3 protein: CASSQGTWGRFLF. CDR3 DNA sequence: TGTGCCAGCAGCCAAGGAACTTGGGGTAGATTTTTGTTC.

The CDR3 bases are TGCGCCAGCAGCTTCGGACAGGGAAAGGGGCCCGGGGAGCTGTTTTTT. The encoded protein is CASSFGQGKGPGELFF. The chain couples TRBV5-1 to TRBJ2-2; TRBD1 matches at 8 bases. CDR3 length: 16 amino acids. Germline V gene lookup returns CDR1 SGHRS and CDR2 YFSETQ. The junction had 9 bases not matched to a gene; V was cut back by 2 bases and J by 6 bases. Full variable domain (rest looked up from reference TRBV5-1 and TRBJ2-2): KAGVTQTPRYLIKTRGQQVTLSCSPISGHRSVSWYQQTPGQGLQFLFEYFSETQRNKGNFPGRFSGRQFSNSRSEMNVSTLELGDSALYLCASSFGQGKGPGELFFGEGSRLTVL.

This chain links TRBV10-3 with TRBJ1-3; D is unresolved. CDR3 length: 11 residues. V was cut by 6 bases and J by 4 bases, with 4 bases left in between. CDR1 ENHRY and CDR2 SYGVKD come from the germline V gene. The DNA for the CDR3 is TGTGCCATCAGACAGGGAAACACCATATATTTT. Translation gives CAIRQGNTIYF.

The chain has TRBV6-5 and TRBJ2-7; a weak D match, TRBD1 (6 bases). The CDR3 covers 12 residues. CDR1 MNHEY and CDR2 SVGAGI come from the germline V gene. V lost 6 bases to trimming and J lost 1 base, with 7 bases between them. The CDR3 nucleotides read TGTGCCAGCAGGCAGGGGTCCTACGAGCAGTACTTC. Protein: CASRQGSYEQYF.

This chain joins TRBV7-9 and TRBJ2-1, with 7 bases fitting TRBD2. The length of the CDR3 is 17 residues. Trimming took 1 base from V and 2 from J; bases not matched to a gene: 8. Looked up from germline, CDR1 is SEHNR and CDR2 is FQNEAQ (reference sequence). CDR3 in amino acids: CASSLVRAGDAYNEQFF. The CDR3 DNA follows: TGTGCCAGCAGCTTAGTCCGGGCGGGAGACGCCTACAATGAGCAGTTCTTC.

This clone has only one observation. The CDR3: CASSLSPTGGYEQYF. In DNA, the CDR3 is TGCGCCAGCAGCTTGAGTCCAACGGGAGGCTACGAGCAGTACTTC. J is TRBJ2-7 and V is TRBV5-1; 7 bases are a match to TRBD2. The trim removed 1 base at V and 3 bases at J, leaving 7 bases unmatched. CDR3 length: 15 amino acids. The germline gives CDR1 SGHRS, CDR2 YFSETQ.

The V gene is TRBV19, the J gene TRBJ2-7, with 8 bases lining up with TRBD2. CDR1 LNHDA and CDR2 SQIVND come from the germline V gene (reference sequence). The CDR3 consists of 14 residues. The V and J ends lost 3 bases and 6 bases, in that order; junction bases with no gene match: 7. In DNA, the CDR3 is TGTGCCAGTAGTATCGGACTAGCTATGGGCGAGCAGTACTTC. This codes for CASSIGLAMGEQYF.

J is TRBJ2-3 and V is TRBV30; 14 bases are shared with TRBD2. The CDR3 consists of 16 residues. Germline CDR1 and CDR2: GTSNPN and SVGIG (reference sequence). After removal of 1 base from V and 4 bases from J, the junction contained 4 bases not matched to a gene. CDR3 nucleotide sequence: TGTGCCTGGAGTGACGGGACTAGCGGGAGAGCAGATACGCAGTATTTT. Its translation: CAWSDGTSGRADTQYF.

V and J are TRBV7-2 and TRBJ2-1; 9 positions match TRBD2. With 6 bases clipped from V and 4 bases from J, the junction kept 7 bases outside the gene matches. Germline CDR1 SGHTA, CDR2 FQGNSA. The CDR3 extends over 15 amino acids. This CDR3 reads CASRQTSGAYNEQFF. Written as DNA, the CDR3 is TGTGCCAGCAGGCAGACTAGCGGAGCGTACAATGAGCAGTTCTTC.